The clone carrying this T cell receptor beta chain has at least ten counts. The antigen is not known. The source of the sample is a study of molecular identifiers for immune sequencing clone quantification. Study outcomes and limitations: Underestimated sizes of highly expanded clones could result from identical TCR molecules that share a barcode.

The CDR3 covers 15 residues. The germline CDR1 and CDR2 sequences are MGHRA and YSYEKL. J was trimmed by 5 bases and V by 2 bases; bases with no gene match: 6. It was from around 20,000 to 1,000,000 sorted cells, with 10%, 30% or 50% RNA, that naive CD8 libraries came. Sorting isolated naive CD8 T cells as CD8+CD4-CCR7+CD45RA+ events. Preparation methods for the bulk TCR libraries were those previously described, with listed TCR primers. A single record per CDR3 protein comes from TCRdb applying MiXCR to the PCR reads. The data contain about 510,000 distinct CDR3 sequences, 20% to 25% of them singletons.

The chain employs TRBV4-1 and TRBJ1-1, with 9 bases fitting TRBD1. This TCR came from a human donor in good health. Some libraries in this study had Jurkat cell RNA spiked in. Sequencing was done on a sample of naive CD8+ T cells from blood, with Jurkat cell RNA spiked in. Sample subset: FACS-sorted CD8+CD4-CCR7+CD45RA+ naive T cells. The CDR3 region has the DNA TGCGCCAGCAGCCAACTCAGACAGGGGGTGACTGAAGCTTTCTTT. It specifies CASSQLRQGVTEAFF.